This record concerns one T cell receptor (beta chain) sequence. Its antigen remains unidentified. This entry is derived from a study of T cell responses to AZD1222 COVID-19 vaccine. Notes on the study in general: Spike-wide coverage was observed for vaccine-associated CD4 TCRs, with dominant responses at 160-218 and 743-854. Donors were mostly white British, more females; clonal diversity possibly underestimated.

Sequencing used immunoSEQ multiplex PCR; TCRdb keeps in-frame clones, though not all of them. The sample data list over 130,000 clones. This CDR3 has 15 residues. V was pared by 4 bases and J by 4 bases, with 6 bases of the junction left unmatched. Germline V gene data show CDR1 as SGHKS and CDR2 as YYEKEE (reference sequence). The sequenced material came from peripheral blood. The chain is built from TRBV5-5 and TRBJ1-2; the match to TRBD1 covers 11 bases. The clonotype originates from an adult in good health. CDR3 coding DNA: TGTGCCAGCAGCCGTGGACAGGGGGCTTTCTATGGCTACACCTTC. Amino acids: CASSRGQGAFYGYTF.